This T cell receptor (beta chain) was sequenced during a study of OX40 agonist ivuxolimab in advanced cancers. With respect to the entire study: Ivuxolimab was a fully human IgG2 agonistic monoclonal antibody targeting the costimulatory receptor OX40 (CD134). Intravenous ivuxolimab was administered to patients every 2 weeks at six dose levels: 0.01, 0.1, 0.3, 1.5, 3 and 10 mg/kg. In the dose-escalation cohort, more than 75% of patients were male, and the mean age was around 60 years, with a range of about 23 to 85. The point of sequencing TCRbeta in the periphery was to test whether ivuxolimab changed TCR sequence diversity and drove clonal T-cell expansion. Of the roughly 54 patients in dose escalation, about 20 had hepatocellular carcinoma, roughly 15 had melanoma, 9 had renal cell carcinoma and 9 had head and neck cancer. Prior anti-PD-1, anti-PD-L1 or anti-CTLA-4 therapy was permitted, and checkpoint inhibitors had been received by roughly 42% of dose-escalation patients. Partial responses occurred in three dose-escalation patients, of whom one had hepatocellular carcinoma and two had cutaneous melanoma. The monotherapy dose-escalation portion (N ≈ 56 patients) of the phase I ivuxolimab trial is reported in the paper. The investigation overall reported the following: Low levels of normalized T-cell clonal expansion were also seen in some nonresponding patients. After ivuxolimab, CD8+ T cells had more expanded clones than CD4+ T cells on average. In partial responders in the 0.1-3.0 mg/kg groups, normalized peripheral clonal expansion was found to be among the lowest, especially among CD8+ T cells. Antigen specificity was not determined for the clonally expanded peripheral T cells. Clonal expansion of both CD4+ and CD8+ blood T cells was observed from baseline to week 6 at doses 0.1 to 3.0 mg/kg.

To sequence the TCRbeta CDR3 region, genomic DNA was isolated from the sorted cells. The immunoSEQ Assay was used for sequencing of TCRbeta CDR3 regions. In TCRdb, the immuneACCESS table is reduced to in-frame sequences with V and J assigned. These tables do not hold every clone; where another copy was compared, an unresolved V gene accounts for under half, and the others remain unexplained. This sample comprises some 57,000 clones, approximately 86% of them detected only once. The ten largest make up approximately 0.99% of the sample. Inclusive of the bounding cysteine and phenylalanine, the CDR3 is 13 residues long. The entry retains the CDR3 DNA only, 39 bases that are in frame from base 1. CDR1 and CDR2 (GTSNPN, SVGIG) derive from the germline V gene (reference sequence). Trimming takes 2 bases from V and 2 bases from J, and the germline ends sit 9 bases apart. On this clone itself: The specificity of this receptor is unknown. No much larger clone exists at a distance of one base, and base qualities are not known.

The trial excluded patients who had a history of autoimmune disease or were on systemic immunosuppression. In every dose cohort, peripheral blood was drawn for TCR sequencing at baseline, cycle 4 day 1, and cycle 7 day 1. The samples were drawn from a first-in-human, open-label, multicenter phase I dose-escalation trial of ivuxolimab. Adults with locally advanced or metastatic melanoma, renal cell, hepatocellular, or head and neck squamous cell carcinoma were enrolled in the trial. Before TCR sequencing, CD4+ T cells and CD8+ T cells were sorted from peripheral blood as separate populations. The material sequenced was CD4+ or CD8+ T cells sorted from blood, taken in a trial of the OX40 agonist ivuxolimab. The chain was built from TRBV30 and TRBJ2-5; the D gene is perhaps TRBD2, on 5 matching bases. This TCR derives from an adult with an advanced solid tumor such as melanoma, head and neck, liver or kidney cancer. The CDR3 corresponds to CAWSLGEQETQYF. The DNA sequence is given as TGTGCCTGGAGTCTTGGGGAGCAAGAGACCCAGTACTTC.